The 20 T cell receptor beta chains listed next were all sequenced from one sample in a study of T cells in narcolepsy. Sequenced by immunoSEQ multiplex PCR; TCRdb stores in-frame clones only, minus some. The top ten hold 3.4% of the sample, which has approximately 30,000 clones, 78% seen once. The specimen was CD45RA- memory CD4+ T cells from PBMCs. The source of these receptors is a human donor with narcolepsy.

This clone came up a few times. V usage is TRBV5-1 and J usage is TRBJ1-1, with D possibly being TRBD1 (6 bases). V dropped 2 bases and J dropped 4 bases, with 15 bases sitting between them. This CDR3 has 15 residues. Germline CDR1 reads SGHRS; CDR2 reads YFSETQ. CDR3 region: CASSFNGGRGTEAFF. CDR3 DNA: TGCGCCAGCAGCTTTAATGGGGGGCGGGGCACTGAAGCTTTCTTT.

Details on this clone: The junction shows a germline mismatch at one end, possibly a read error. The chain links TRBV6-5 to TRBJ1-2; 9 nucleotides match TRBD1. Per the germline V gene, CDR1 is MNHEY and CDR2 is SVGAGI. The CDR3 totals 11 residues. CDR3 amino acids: CASGGQGSSPF. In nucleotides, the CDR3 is TGTGCCAGCGGGGGACAGGGATCTTCCCCCTTC.

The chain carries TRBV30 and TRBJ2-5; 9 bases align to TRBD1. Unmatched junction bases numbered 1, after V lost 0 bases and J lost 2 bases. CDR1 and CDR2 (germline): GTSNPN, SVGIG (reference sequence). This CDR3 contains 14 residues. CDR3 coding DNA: TGTGCCTGGAGTGTAGACAGGGGGCAAGAGACCCAGTACTTC. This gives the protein CAWSVDRGQETQYF.

CDR3 sequence: CASSFPGKTYGYTF. The CDR3, as DNA: TGTGCCAGCAGCTTTCCAGGGAAAACCTATGGCTACACCTTC. The V call is TRBV5-6, the J call TRBJ1-2; weak D call: TRBD1 (5 bases). The germline V gene encodes CDR1 SGHDT and CDR2 YYEEEE. With 2 bases removed from V and 4 bases from J, the gap between germline ends came to 12 bases. The CDR3 is 14 amino acids.

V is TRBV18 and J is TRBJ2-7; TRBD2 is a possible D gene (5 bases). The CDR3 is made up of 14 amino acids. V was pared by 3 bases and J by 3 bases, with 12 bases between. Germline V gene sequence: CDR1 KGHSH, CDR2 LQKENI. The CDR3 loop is CASSPFGGLYEQYF. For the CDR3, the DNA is TGTGCCAGCTCACCCTTCGGAGGCCTCTACGAGCAGTACTTC.

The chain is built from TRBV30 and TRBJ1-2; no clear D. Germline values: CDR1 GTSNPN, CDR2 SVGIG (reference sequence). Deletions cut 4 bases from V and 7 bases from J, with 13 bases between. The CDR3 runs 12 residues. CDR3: CAWTSRASGYTF. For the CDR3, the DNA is TGTGCCTGGACCTCCCGGGCCTCTGGCTACACCTTC.

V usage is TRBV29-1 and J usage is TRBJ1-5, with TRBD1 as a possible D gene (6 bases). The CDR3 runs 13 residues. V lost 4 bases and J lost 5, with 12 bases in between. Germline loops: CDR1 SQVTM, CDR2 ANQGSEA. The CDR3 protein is CSVGRGNDQPQHF. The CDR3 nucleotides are TGCAGCGTTGGCAGGGGTAATGATCAGCCCCAGCATTTT. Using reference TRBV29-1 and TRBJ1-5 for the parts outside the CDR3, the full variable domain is SAVISQKPSRDICQRGTSLTIQCQVDSQVTMMFWYRQQPGQSLTLIATANQGSEATYESGFVIDKFPISRPNLTFSTLTVSNMSPEDSSIYLCSVGRGNDQPQHFGDGTRLSIL.

The CDR3 loop is CASSVDARDEETQYF. As DNA, the CDR3 is TGTGCCAGCAGCGTAGACGCACGAGACGAAGAGACCCAGTACTTC. The chain joins TRBV9 to TRBJ2-5; D unresolved. Germline values: CDR1 SGDLS, CDR2 YYNGEE. V lost 0 bases, J lost 3 bases, and 12 bases lay in between. This CDR3 has 15 residues. The full variable domain, its missing parts supplied by reference TRBV9 and TRBJ2-5, is DSGVTQTPKHLITATGQRVTLRCSPRSGDLSVYWYQQSLDQGLQFLIQYYNGEERAKGNILERFSAQQFPDLHSELNLSSLELGDSALYFCASSVDARDEETQYFGPGTRLLVL.

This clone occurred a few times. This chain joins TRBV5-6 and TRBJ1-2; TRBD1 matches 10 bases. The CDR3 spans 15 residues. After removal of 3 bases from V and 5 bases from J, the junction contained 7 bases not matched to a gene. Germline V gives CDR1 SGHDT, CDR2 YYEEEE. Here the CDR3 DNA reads TGTGCCAGCAGCTACCGGGACAGGGGCGAGTATGGCTACACCTTC. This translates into CASSYRDRGEYGYTF.

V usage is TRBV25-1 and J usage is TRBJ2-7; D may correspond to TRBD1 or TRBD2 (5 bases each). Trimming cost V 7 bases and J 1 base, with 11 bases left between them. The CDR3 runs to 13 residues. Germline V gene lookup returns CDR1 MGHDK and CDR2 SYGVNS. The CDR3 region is CASTGTASYEQYF. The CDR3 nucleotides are TGTGCCAGCACCGGGACCGCTTCCTACGAGCAGTACTTC.

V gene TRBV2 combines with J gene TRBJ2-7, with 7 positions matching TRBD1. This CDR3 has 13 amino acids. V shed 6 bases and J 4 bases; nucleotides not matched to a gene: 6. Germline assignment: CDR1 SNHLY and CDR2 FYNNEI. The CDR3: CASRDDRVYEQYF. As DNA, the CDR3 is TGTGCCAGCAGAGATGACAGGGTATACGAGCAGTACTTC.

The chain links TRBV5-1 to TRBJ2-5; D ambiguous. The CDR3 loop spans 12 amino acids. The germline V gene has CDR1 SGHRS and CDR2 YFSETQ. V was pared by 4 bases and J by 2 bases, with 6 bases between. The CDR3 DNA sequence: TGCGCCAGCAGCCCTGAGCAAGAGACCCAGTACTTC. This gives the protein CASSPEQETQYF.

In nucleotides, the CDR3 is TGTGCCAGCAGCTTAGAGTACTACGAGCAGTACTTC. It encodes CASSLEYYEQYF. This chain connects TRBV11-3 to TRBJ2-7; unclear D gene. The CDR3 has 12 amino acids. V shed 0 bases and J shed 3 bases, with 3 bases lying between them. Germline V lookup: CDR1 SGHNT, CDR2 YENEEA.

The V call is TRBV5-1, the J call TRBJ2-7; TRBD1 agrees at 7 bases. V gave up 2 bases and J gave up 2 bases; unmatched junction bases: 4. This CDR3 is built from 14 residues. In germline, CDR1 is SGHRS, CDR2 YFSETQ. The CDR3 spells CASSLERGPYEQYF. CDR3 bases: TGCGCCAGCAGCTTAGAAAGGGGGCCCTACGAGCAGTACTTC.

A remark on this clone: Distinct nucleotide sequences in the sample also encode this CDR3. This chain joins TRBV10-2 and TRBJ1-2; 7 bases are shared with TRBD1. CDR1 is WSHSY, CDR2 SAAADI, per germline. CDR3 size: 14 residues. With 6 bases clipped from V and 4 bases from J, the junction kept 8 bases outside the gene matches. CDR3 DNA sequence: TGCGCCAGCAGCCCCCCAGGGGGTTCCTATGGCTACACCTTC. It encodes CASSPPGGSYGYTF.

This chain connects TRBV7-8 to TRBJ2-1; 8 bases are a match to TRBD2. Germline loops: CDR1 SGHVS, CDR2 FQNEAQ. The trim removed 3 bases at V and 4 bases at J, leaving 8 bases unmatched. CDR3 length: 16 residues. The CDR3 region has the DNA TGTGCCAGCAGCTTTGTTCCGGGGGGGCAGTACAATGAGCAGTTCTTC. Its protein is CASSFVPGGQYNEQFF.

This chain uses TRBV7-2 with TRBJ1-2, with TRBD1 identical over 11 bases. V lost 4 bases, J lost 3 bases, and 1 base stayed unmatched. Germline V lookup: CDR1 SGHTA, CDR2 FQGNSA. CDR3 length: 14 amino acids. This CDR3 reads CASSSGQGDYGYTF. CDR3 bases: TGTGCCAGCAGCTCGGGACAGGGGGACTATGGCTACACCTTC.

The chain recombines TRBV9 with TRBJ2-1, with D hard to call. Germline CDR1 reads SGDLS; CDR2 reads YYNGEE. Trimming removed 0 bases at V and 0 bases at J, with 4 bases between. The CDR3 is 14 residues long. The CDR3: CASSVASSYNEQFF. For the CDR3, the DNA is TGTGCCAGCAGCGTAGCTAGCTCCTACAATGAGCAGTTCTTC.

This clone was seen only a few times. The CDR3 sequence: CASSPNGQVKAFF. Here the CDR3 DNA reads TGTGCCAGCTCACCTAACGGACAGGTTAAAGCTTTCTTT. The gene calls are TRBV18 and TRBJ1-1, with TRBD1 identical over 7 bases. Germline-derived CDR1 and CDR2 are KGHSH and LQKENI. This CDR3 region has 13 residues. With V trimmed by 3 bases and J by 9 bases, 7 bases remained unmatched.

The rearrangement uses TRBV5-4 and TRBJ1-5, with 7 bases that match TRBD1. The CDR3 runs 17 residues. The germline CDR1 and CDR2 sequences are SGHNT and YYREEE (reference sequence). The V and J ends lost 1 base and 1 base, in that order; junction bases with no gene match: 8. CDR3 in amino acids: CASSLFSGGGSNQPQHF. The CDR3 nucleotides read TGTGCCAGCAGCTTGTTCTCAGGGGGGGGGAGCAATCAGCCCCAGCATTTT. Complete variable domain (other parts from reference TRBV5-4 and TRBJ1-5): ETGVTQSPTHLIKTRGQQVTLRCSSQSGHNTVSWYQQALGQGPQFIFQYYREEENGRGNFPPRFSGLQFPNYSSELNVNALELDDSALYLCASSLFSGGGSNQPQHFGDGTRLSIL.